The 9 T cell receptor beta chains below were found in one sample sequenced in a study of vaccination and CD4 T cells after COVID-19. The study sequenced cultured CD4+ T cell DNA using the Oncomine TCR Beta short-read assay. TCRdb redid the calling of the PCR reads with MiXCR, one entry per CDR3 protein. The sample carries some 11,000 distinct CDR3 sequences, 41% recorded once. As to treatment: approximately 9-day PBMC culture with coronavirus spike peptide pools or control peptides (ViraFEST assay). No antigen has been assigned to these receptors. The source material was CD4+ T cells from blood, cultured in vitro, sampled after SARS-CoV-2 vaccination. Receptors were obtained from a human donor who had recovered from COVID-19.

V gene TRBV24-1 combines with J gene TRBJ1-2; 9 bases map to TRBD1. Germline V gives CDR1 KGHDR, CDR2 SFDVKD. This CDR3 has 16 residues. After removal of 3 bases from V and 4 bases from J, the junction contained 8 bases not matched to a gene. CDR3 coding DNA: TGTGCCACCAGTGATCCGACCGACAGGGGGTCCTATGGCTACACCTTC. Residues: CATSDPTDRGSYGYTF.

The chain uses TRBV7-3 and TRBJ2-7, with D uncertain. Trimming shortened V by 8 bases and J by 12 bases, and 8 bases separated the two germline ends. The CDR3 is 8 residues long. The germline gives CDR1 SGHTA, CDR2 FQGTGA. The CDR3 region is CASPTRYF. The CDR3, as DNA: TGTGCCAGCCCTACGCGGTACTTC.

This clonotype was detected only a few times. This chain joins TRBV20-1 and TRBJ2-7; D is unresolved. The V and J ends lost 7 bases and 9 bases respectively, with 13 bases between them. The CDR3 length is 10 residues. Germline loops: CDR1 DFQATT, CDR2 SNEGSKA (reference sequence). The CDR3 reads CSGSKVWQYF. CDR3 nucleotide sequence: TGCAGTGGCAGTAAAGTTTGGCAGTACTTC.

The sample holds a few counts of this clonotype. The chain links TRBV28 to TRBJ1-4; 8 nucleotides match TRBD1. This CDR3 has 14 residues. V shed 6 bases and J 7 bases; nucleotides not matched to a gene: 7. Germline values: CDR1 MDHEN, CDR2 SYDVKM. Here the CDR3 DNA reads TGTGCCAGCAGCCCGGGACAGGCCTCTGAAAAACTGTTTTTT. This sequence encodes CASSPGQASEKLFF. The variable domain in full, completed from reference TRBV28 and TRBJ1-4, reads DVKVTQSSRYLVKRTGEKVFLECVQDMDHENMFWYRQDPGLGLRLIYFSYDVKMKEKGDIPEGYSVSREKKERFSLILESASTNQTSMYLCASSPGQASEKLFFGSGTQLSVL.

This clonotype was picked up one time. The rearrangement links TRBV10-3 to TRBJ2-1; 8 bases map to TRBD2. V lost 3 bases to trimming and J lost 6 bases; unmatched junction nucleotides: 10. CDR3 length: 16 amino acids. Germline-derived CDR1 and CDR2 are ENHRY and SYGVKD. The CDR3 spells CAISESWSGRSNEQFF. The CDR3 DNA sequence: TGTGCCATCAGTGAAAGTTGGAGCGGGAGATCCAATGAGCAGTTCTTC.

The chain combines TRBV7-2 with TRBJ2-5; D is possibly TRBD2 (6 bases). V lost 1 base to trimming and J lost 1 base, with 16 bases between them. The V gene's germline CDR1 is SGHTA and CDR2 FQGNSA. The CDR3 is 17 amino acids. CDR3 protein: CASSLGVAGSIQETQYF. In DNA, the CDR3 is TGTGCCAGCAGCTTAGGAGTCGCGGGATCCATCCAAGAGACCCAGTACTTC.

This clonotype was observed a handful of times. This chain links TRBV20-1 with TRBJ2-7; TRBD2 might be the D (6 bases). V lost 6 bases to trimming and J lost 2 bases, with 17 bases between them. This CDR3 has 14 residues. From germline, CDR1 is DFQATT and CDR2 SNEGSKA (reference sequence). The chain's CDR3 is CSAIWVGGTYEQYF. CDR3 DNA sequence: TGCAGTGCGATATGGGTTGGGGGGACCTACGAGCAGTACTTC.

This clonotype showed up just a few times. The J gene is TRBJ1-2, the V gene TRBV7-2; D remains ambiguous. The V gene's germline CDR1 is SGHTA and CDR2 FQGNSA. The CDR3 loop spans 15 amino acids. The V and J ends lost 1 base and 5 bases respectively, with 14 bases between them. CDR3 sequence reads: CASSLGLAGGYGYTF. The CDR3, as DNA: TGTGCCAGCAGCTTAGGGCTAGCGGGAGGGTATGGCTACACCTTC.

V and J are TRBV20-1 and TRBJ2-1; 8 nucleotides line up with TRBD2. Germline trimming cut 6 bases from V and 6 bases from J; bases unmatched to any gene: 10. Germline assignment: CDR1 DFQATT and CDR2 SNEGSKA (reference sequence). CDR3 length: 14 residues. The DNA of the CDR3 is TGCAGTGCCCCCGGGGGGGGTCGAGGCAATGAGCAGTTCTTC. It specifies CSAPGGGRGNEQFF.